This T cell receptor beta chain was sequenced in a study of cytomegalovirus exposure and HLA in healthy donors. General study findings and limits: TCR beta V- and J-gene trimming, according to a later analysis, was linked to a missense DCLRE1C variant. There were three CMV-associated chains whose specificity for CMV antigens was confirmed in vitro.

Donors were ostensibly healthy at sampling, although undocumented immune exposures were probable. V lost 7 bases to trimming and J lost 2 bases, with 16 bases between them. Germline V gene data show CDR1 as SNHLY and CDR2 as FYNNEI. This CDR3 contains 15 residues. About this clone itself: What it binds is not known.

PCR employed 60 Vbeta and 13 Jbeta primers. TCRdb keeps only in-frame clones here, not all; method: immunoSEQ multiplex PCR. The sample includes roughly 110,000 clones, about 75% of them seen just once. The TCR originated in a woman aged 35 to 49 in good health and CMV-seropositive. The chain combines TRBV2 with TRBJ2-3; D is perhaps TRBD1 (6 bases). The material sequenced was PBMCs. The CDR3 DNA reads TGTGCCAGCACCACCAGGGGCGGCACCACAGATACGCAGTATTTT. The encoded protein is CASTTRGGTTDTQYF.